One sample yielded the 17 T cell receptor beta chains listed below, sequenced in a study of CD8 T cells in ankylosing spondylitis. TCRdb reanalysed the 5' RACE reads using MiXCR and keeps one entry per CDR3 protein. The data show 210,000 or so distinct CDR3 sequences, approximately 8.4% seen once. Sequencing was done on a sample of blood, either unsorted or a sorted T cell fraction (not recorded which). The receptors come from a female donor with ankylosing spondylitis or in good health (not recorded which).

This clonotype was found a few times. The rearrangement links TRBV7-2 to TRBJ2-1; D not certain. V was shortened by 4 bases and J by 0 bases, with 13 bases between the two germline ends. CDR3 length: 16 amino acids. Germline-derived CDR1 and CDR2 are SGHTA and FQGNSA. The CDR3 loop reads CASSWATVSSYNEQFF. CDR3 sequence (DNA): TGTGCCAGCAGCTGGGCCACGGTTAGCTCCTACAATGAGCAGTTCTTC.

This clonotype was detected ten times or more. The chain is built from TRBV20-1 and TRBJ2-7; 8 nucleotides align to TRBD2. Trimming at V came to 3 bases and at J to 0 bases, leaving 13 bases not matched to a gene. This CDR3 region has 17 residues. Germline V gene lookup returns CDR1 DFQATT and CDR2 SNEGSKA (reference sequence). The CDR3 nucleotides are TGCAGTGCTAGGTGGCGGGAGGCTTCTAGGAGCTCCTACGAGCAGTACTTC. Its translation is CSARWREASRSSYEQYF.

This clonotype has ten or more counts. The chain combines TRBV9 with TRBJ2-7; D not certain. The germline V and J ends were trimmed by 0 bases and 1 base, with 8 bases remaining between them. CDR1 is SGDLS and CDR2 is YYNGEE in the germline V gene. The CDR3 spans 14 residues. CDR3 DNA: TGTGCCAGCAGCGTAGTGGCTACGTCCTACGAGCAGTACTTC. The encoded protein is CASSVVATSYEQYF.

This clonotype was counted many times. The chain carries TRBV20-1 and TRBJ1-5; a possible D gene is TRBD1 (6 bases). This CDR3 region has 14 residues. CDR1 is DFQATT and CDR2 is SNEGSKA in the germline V gene (reference sequence). V was pared by 0 bases and J by 6 bases, with 12 bases between. CDR3: CSARDNQGSQPQHF. The DNA for the CDR3 is TGCAGTGCTAGAGATAACCAGGGGAGTCAGCCCCAGCATTTT.

There are many counts of this clonotype. The rearrangement joins TRBV19 to TRBJ1-1, with D maybe TRBD1 (6 bases). Trimming pared 2 bases from V and 1 base from J, leaving 11 bases between. Looked up from germline, CDR1 is LNHDA and CDR2 is SQIVND (reference sequence). The CDR3 contains 15 residues. The CDR3 DNA is TGTGCCAGTAGTATACCAGGGGACGGGAACACTGAAGCTTTCTTT. This sequence encodes CASSIPGDGNTEAFF.

This clonotype showed up many times. The genes are TRBV20-1 and TRBJ2-7, with D possibly being TRBD2 (6 bases). Germline CDR1 reads DFQATT; CDR2 reads SNEGSKA (reference sequence). V gave up 5 bases and J gave up 0 bases, with 8 bases separating them. This CDR3 is built from 12 residues. Here the CDR3 DNA reads TGCAGTGCTCCGCGGGGCTCCTACGAGCAGTACTTC. Amino acids: CSAPRGSYEQYF.

In this sample, this clonotype turned up once. The chain couples TRBV11-2 to TRBJ2-7; 11 nucleotides agree with TRBD1. CDR1 is SGHAT, CDR2 FQNNGV, per germline. V lost 5 bases to trimming and J lost 3 bases; unmatched junction nucleotides: 6. This CDR3 has 15 residues. This CDR3 is CASSRGDRGNYEQYF. The DNA for the CDR3 is TGTGCCAGCAGCCGAGGGGACAGGGGGAACTACGAGCAGTACTTC.

In this sample, this clonotype turned up many times. The rearrangement uses TRBV24-1 and TRBJ2-3; D not resolved. The CDR3 totals 17 residues. Trimming took 5 bases from V and 0 from J, leaving 17 bases between them. CDR1 and CDR2 from the germline V gene are KGHDR and SFDVKD. The CDR3 here is CATSGLGLITSTDTQYF. The CDR3 bases are TGTGCCACCAGTGGACTGGGTCTTATCACTAGCACAGATACGCAGTATTTT.

This clonotype has a count of ten or more. CDR3 sequence: CASSLIGQGVPEQYF. CDR3 DNA: TGTGCCAGCAGTTTAATAGGACAGGGGGTCCCCGAGCAGTACTTC. The J gene is TRBJ2-7, the V gene TRBV12-3 or TRBV12-4; TRBD1 matches at 10 bases. This CDR3 region has 15 residues. V lost 2 bases to trimming and J lost 6 bases; unmatched junction nucleotides: 7.

About this clonotype: Possible read error: a much larger clone is one base away. The rearrangement uses TRBV18 and TRBJ2-5; 8 nucleotides align to TRBD1. Germline CDR1 and CDR2: KGHSH and LQKENI. CDR3 length: 13 amino acids. The CDR3 DNA reads as TGTGTCAGCTCACCGGGACAGGAAGAGACCCAGTACTTC. As protein: CVSSPGQEETQYF.

This clonotype was observed at least ten times. The chain links TRBV5-6 to TRBJ2-3; D is tentatively TRBD1 or TRBD2 (5 bases each). This CDR3 spans 15 amino acids. Trimming cost V 2 bases and J 6 bases, with 16 bases left between them. Germline assignment: CDR1 SGHDT and CDR2 YYEEEE. This chain's CDR3 is CASSFPGPAVDTQYF. In nucleotides, the CDR3 is TGTGCCAGCAGCTTCCCGGGACCTGCTGTTGATACGCAGTATTTT. The whole variable domain, filled in from reference TRBV5-6 and TRBJ2-3, reads DAGVTQSPTHLIKTRGQQVTLRCSPKSGHDTVSWYQQALGQGPQFIFQYYEEEERQRGNFPDRFSGHQFPNYSSELNVNALLLGDSALYLCASSFPGPAVDTQYFGPGTRLTVL.

In regard to this clonotype: One end of the junction does not line up with germline, which may come from a read error. The CDR3 nucleotides read TGTGCCAGCAGCTTAGGCTATGAGCGGTTCTTC. Encoded protein: CASSLGYERFF. This chain uses TRBV7-9 with TRBJ2-1; the D is unclear. This CDR3 spans 11 amino acids. Germline values: CDR1 SEHNR, CDR2 FQNEAQ (reference sequence).

This clonotype was counted at least ten times. J is TRBJ1-1 and V is TRBV7-2; perhaps TRBD1 as D (5 bases). V was shortened by 1 base and J by 3 bases, with 12 bases between the two germline ends. From germline, CDR1 is SGHTA and CDR2 FQGNSA. The CDR3 runs to 15 residues. CDR3 residues: CASSLEAGIHTEAFF. The CDR3 bases are TGTGCCAGCAGCTTAGAGGCAGGGATTCACACTGAAGCTTTCTTT.

This clonotype was seen at least ten times. The chain couples TRBV7-2 to TRBJ2-1; D is unclear. V lost 2 bases and J lost 8, with 7 bases in between. CDR3 length equals 12 residues. CDR1 is SGHTA, CDR2 FQGNSA, per germline. CDR3 region: CASSLLKYEQFF. CDR3 nucleotides: TGTGCCAGCAGCTTACTGAAGTATGAGCAGTTCTTC.

In this sample, this clonotype turned up many times. The V call is TRBV5-4, the J call TRBJ2-3, with unresolved D. Deletions cut 1 base from V and 1 base from J, with 10 bases between. Per germline, CDR1 SGHNT and CDR2 YYREEE (reference sequence). The CDR3 has 15 amino acids. The CDR3 DNA reads TGTGCCAGCAGCTTGCCGATGAGAGGCACAGATACGCAGTATTTT. Translated, it gives CASSLPMRGTDTQYF.

This clonotype was detected only a few times. The rearrangement uses TRBV7-3 and TRBJ2-1; the match to TRBD1 covers 9 bases. The trim removed 5 bases at V and 4 bases at J, leaving 6 bases unmatched. The germline CDR1 and CDR2 sequences are SGHTA and FQGTGA. The CDR3 extends over 15 amino acids. CDR3 nucleotides: TGTGCCAGCAGCCCCACAGGGGGCAGGTACAATGAGCAGTTCTTC. This sequence encodes CASSPTGGRYNEQFF. The full variable domain, its missing parts supplied by reference TRBV7-3 and TRBJ2-1, is GAGVSQTPSNKVTEKGKYVELRCDPISGHTALYWYRQSLGQGPEFLIYFQGTGAADDSGLPNDRFFAVRPEGSVSTLKIQRTERGDSAVYLCASSPTGGRYNEQFFGPGTRLTVL.

In this sample, this clonotype turned up many times. The chain combines TRBV6-1 with TRBJ2-7, with D possibly TRBD1 on 5 matching bases. Germline lookup yields CDR1 MNHNS and CDR2 SASEGT. The CDR3 is 14 residues long. V was pared by 6 bases and J by 4 bases, with 16 bases between. The CDR3 loop reads CASSQSQGRYEQYF. DNA for the CDR3: TGTGCCAGCAGCCAAAGCCAGGGAAGGTACGAGCAGTACTTC.